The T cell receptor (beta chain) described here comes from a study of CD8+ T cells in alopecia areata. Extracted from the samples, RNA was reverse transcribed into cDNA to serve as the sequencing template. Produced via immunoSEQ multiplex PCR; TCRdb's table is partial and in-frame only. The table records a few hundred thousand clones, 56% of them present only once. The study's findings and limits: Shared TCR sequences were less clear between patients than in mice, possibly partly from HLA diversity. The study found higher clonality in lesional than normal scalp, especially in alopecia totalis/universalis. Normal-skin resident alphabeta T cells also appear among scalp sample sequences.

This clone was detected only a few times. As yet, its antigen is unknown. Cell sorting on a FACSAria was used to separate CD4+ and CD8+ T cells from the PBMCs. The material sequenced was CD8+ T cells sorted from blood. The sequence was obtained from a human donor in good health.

CDR3 bases: TGTGCCAGTACGACAGTTAGCAATCAGCCCCAGCATTTT. Protein product: CASTTVSNQPQHF. V usage is TRBV19 and J usage is TRBJ1-5; a weak D match, TRBD1 (5 bases). The germline gives CDR1 LNHDA, CDR2 SQIVND (reference sequence). Trimming left V 7 bases short and J 0 bases short, with 7 bases between. CDR3 length equals 13 residues.